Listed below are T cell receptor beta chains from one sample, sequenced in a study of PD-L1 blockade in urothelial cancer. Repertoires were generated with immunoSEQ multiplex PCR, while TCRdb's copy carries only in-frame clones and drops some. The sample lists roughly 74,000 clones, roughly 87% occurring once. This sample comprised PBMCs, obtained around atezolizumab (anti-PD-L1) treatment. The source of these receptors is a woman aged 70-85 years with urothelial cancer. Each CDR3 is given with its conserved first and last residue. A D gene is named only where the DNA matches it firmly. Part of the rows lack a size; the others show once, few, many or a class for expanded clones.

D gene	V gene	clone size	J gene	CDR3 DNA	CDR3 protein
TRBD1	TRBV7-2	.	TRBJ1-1	TGTGCCAGCAGCTTACCCCCAGGGGGCTCGGACACTGAAGCTTTCTTT	CASSLPPGGSDTEAFF
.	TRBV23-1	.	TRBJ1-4	TGCGCCAGCTCCAAGACGGGACACTCCGTCGAAAAACTGTTTTTT	CASSKTGHSVEKLFF
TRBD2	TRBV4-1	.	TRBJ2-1	TGCGCCAGCCTGCGGGGACTAGGGTACAATGAGCAGTTCTTC	CASLRGLGYNEQFF
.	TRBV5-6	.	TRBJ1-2	TGTGCCAGCAGCTATTTCACAGGAGTCGGGTATGGCTACACCTTC	CASSYFTGVGYGYTF
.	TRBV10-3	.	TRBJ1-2	TGTGCCATCAGCTATATGGTGACACCAAACTATGGCTACACCTTC	CAISYMVTPNYGYTF
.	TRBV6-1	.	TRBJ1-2	TGTGCCAGCAGAACTAAAGGGGTTGGCTACACCTTC	CASRTKGVGYTF
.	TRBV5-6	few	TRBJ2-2	TGTGCCAGCAGCTTGATAGCGGTTCTGAACACCGGGGAGCTGTTTTTT	CASSLIAVLNTGELFF
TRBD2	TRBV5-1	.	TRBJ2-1	TGCGCCAGCAGCTTGATTCCGGCGGGAGAACTCTCCTACAATGAGCAGTTCTTC	CASSLIPAGELSYNEQFF
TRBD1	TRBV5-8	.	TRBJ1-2	TGTGCCAACAAACGCAGGGGGCTGAATGGCTACACCTTC	CANKRRGLNGYTF
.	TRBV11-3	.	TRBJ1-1	TGTGCCAGCAGCTTTACTTTTTGGACTGAAGCTTTCTTT	CASSFTFWTEAFF
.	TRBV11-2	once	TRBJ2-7	TGTGCCAGCAGCTTCAGGGTAGGCGAGCAGTACTTC	CASSFRVGEQYF
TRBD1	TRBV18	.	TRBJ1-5	TGTGCCAGCTCACCACAGCAGGGGGCTACTCAGCCCCAGCATTTT	CASSPQQGATQPQHF
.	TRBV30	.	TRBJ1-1	TGTGCCTGGACGGGGTGGGCGGACACTGAAGCTTTCTTT	CAWTGWADTEAFF
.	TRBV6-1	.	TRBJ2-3	TGTGCCAGCAGCCCGGGAAACAGTTGGGATACGCAGTATTTT	CASSPGNSWDTQYF
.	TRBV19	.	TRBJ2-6	TGTGCCAGTAGTATCGGGGGGCTCAGGGCCAACGTCCTGACTTTC	CASSIGGLRANVLTF
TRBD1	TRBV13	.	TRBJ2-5	TGTGCCAGCAGCTTAGGGACAGGGGGCGTGGAGACCCAGTACTTC	CASSLGTGGVETQYF
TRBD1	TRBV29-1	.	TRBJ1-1	TGCAGCGTTGTACCCATAGACAGGGGGAGCCTGAACACTGAAGCTTTCTTT	CSVVPIDRGSLNTEAFF
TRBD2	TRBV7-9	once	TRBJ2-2	TGTGCCAGCAGCTTGACTAGCGGGAGAGCCGGGGAGCTGTTTTTT	CASSLTSGRAGELFF
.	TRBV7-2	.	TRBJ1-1	TGTGCCAGCAAAACCGGCAGGGCATGGACTGAAGCTTTCTTT	CASKTGRAWTEAFF
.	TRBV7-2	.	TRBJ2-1	TGTGCCAGCAGCTTATCCGCAGGGTGGGATGAGCAGTTCTTC	CASSLSAGWDEQFF
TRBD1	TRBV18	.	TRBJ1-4	TGTGCCAGCTCGTCCGGGGACAGGGAAGCTAATGAAAAACTGTTTTTT	CASSSGDREANEKLFF
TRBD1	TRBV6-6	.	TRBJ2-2	TGTGCCAGCAGAAGCGTGACAGGGGATACCGGGGAGCTGTTTTTT	CASRSVTGDTGELFF
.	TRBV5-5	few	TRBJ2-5	TGTGCCAGCAGTCCAAGTCCCGGGACTTTCGAGACCCAGTACTTC	CASSPSPGTFETQYF
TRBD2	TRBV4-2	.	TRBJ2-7	TGTGCCAGCAGCCAAGACGTGATCGCAACTAGCGGGAGTACCACCTACGAGCAGTACTTC	CASSQDVIATSGSTTYEQYF
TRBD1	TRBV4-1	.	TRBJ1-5	TGCGCCAGCAGCCTGGACAGGGTTCAGCCCCAGCATTTT	CASSLDRVQPQHF
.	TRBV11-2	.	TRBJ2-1	TGTGCCAGCAGGGTTGCAGGGGGGAACTACAATGAGCAGTTCTTC	CASRVAGGNYNEQFF
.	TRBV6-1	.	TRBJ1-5	TGTGCCAGCAGTGGTCAAGGGCAGGGGTTCTACAATCAGCCCCAGCATTTT	CASSGQGQGFYNQPQHF
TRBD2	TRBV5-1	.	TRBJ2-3	TGCGCCAGCAGCCGAACCCGACTAGCGGGAGATACGCAGTATTTT	CASSRTRLAGDTQYF
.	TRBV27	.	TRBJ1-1	TGTGCCAGCAAACAGGGTCTCACTGAAGCTTTCTTT	CASKQGLTEAFF
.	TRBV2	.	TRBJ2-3	TGTGCCAGCAGTGTGATGCAGCACGCCCCTCGGGGCACAGATACGCAGTATTTT	CASSVMQHAPRGTDTQYF
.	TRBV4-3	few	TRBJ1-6	TGCGCCAGCTCCCGGGGAGGGGACGGGTCACCCCTCCACTTT	CASSRGGDGSPLHF
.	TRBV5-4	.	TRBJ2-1	TGTGCCAGCAGCGCTGGACAGTACAATGAGCAGTTCTTC	CASSAGQYNEQFF
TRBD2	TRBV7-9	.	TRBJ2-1	TGTGCCAGCAGTTGGGGGACTAGCGGGATCAATGAGCAGTTCTTC	CASSWGTSGINEQFF
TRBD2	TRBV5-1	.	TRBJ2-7	TGCGCCAGCAGCGGGACTAGCGGGGAAAGCTCCTACGAGCAGTACTTC	CASSGTSGESSYEQYF
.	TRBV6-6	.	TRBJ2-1	TGTGCCAGCAGTTCGGGGAGAGGCTCCTACAATGAGCAGTTCTTC	CASSSGRGSYNEQFF
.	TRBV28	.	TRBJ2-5	TGTGCCAGCAGTTTCGGAGTTGTGGAGACCCAGTACTTC	CASSFGVVETQYF
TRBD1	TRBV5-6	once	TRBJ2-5	TGTGCCAGCACCTGGGGCAGGGGGCAAGAGACCCAGTACTTC	CASTWGRGQETQYF
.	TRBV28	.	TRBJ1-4	TGTGCCAGCAGTGGGTCCGACAGACTTAATGAAAAACTGTTTTTT	CASSGSDRLNEKLFF
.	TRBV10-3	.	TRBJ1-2	TGTGCCATCAGTTTACAGGGTCCCGACTATGGCTACACCTTC	CAISLQGPDYGYTF
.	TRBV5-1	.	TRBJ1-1	TGCGCCAGCAGCTTGGTCGGGGTAACTAACACTGAAGCTTTCTTT	CASSLVGVTNTEAFF
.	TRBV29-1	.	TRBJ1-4	TGCAGCGTTGGCCAGGGTAATGAAAAACTGTTTTTT	CSVGQGNEKLFF
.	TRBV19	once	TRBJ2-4	TGTGCCAGTACCCGGGACACCCTGACGGACCTAGCCAAAAACATTCAGTACTTC	CASTRDTLTDLAKNIQYF
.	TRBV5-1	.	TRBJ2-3	TGCGCCAGCAGCTCCCCTACCCGCTACAGGCGGAGCACAGATACGCAGTATTTT	CASSSPTRYRRSTDTQYF
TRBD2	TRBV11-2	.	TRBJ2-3	TGTGCCAGCAGCTTGGCGGGGGGGCCGGGTACGCAGTATTTT	CASSLAGGPGTQYF
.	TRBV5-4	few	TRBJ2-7	TGTGCCAGCAGCTTGGTAGGGGCCGGCTACGAGCAGTACTTC	CASSLVGAGYEQYF
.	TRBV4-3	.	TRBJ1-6	TGCGCCAGCAGCCAAGACCTTAATTCACCCCTCCACTTT	CASSQDLNSPLHF
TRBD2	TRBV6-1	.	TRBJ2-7	TGTGCCAGCAGGGGACTAGGTAGCTCCTACGAGCAGTACTTC	CASRGLGSSYEQYF
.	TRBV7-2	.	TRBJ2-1	TGTGCCAGCAGCTCGAGACGGAGAAGCTCCTACAATGAGCAGTTCTTC	CASSSRRRSSYNEQFF
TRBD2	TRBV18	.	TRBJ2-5	TGTGCCAGCTCACCAATCGTGCGGGAGGAGACCCAGTACTTC	CASSPIVREETQYF
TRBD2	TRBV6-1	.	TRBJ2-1	TGTGCCAGCAGTGAAGGACTAAAGCGGGGGGGCTACAATGAGCAGTTCTTC	CASSEGLKRGGYNEQFF
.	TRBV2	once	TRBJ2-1	TGTGCCAGCAGTGAATCGAGGGTGGAGGGCAATGAGCAGTTCTTC	CASSESRVEGNEQFF
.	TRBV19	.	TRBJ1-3	TGTGCCAGTAATCGTCCAGCGTACTCTGGAAACACCATATATTTT	CASNRPAYSGNTIYF
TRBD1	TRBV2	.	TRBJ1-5	TGTGCCAGCAGTGGGACAGGGGGTTTTCAGCCCCAGCATTTT	CASSGTGGFQPQHF
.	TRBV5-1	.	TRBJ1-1	TGCGCCAGCAACCCCTCTGGGCTGCTGAACACTGAAGCTTTCTTT	CASNPSGLLNTEAFF
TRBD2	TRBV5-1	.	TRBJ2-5	TGCGCCAGCAGCTTGGCACTAGCGGGAGAGACCCAGTACTTC	CASSLALAGETQYF
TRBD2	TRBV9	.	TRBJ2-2	TGTGCCAGCAGCGGCGGGGGTAACACCGGGGAGCTGTTTTTT	CASSGGGNTGELFF
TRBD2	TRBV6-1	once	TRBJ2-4	TGTGCCAGCGACCCCCTGGGCGGGGGGATCTCCCAACAGTACTTC	CASDPLGGGISQQYF
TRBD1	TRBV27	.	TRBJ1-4	TGTGCCAGCAGGCCGGGACAGGGGAATGAAAAACTGTTTTTT	CASRPGQGNEKLFF
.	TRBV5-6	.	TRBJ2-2	TGTGCCAGCAGCTTTTCGGGGATCGGCACCGGGGAGCTGTTTTTT	CASSFSGIGTGELFF
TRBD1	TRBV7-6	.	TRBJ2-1	TGTGCCAGCAGCTGGACAGGGGTTTTGGATGAGCAGTTCTTC	CASSWTGVLDEQFF